The 2 T cell receptor beta chains listed next were all sequenced from one sample in a study of response to subunit inactivated influenza vaccine. Each CDR3 protein gets one entry after TCRdb re-called the RT-PCR reads with MiXCR. The table includes about 190,000 distinct CDR3 sequences, around 14% detected once. The sample consisted of CD8+ T cells sorted from PBMCs, taken less than 6 days after vaccination. Receptor source: a man aged 50 or older who received an inactivated influenza vaccine.

V gene TRBV9 combines with J gene TRBJ2-2, with TRBD1 matching over 7 bases. The CDR3 contains 17 residues. The V gene's germline CDR1 is SGDLS and CDR2 YYNGEE. With 0 bases clipped from V and 6 bases from J, the junction kept 11 bases outside the gene matches. The CDR3 loop is CASSVDGPTGWAGELFF. The CDR3 DNA reads as TGTGCCAGCAGCGTAGATGGTCCGACAGGGTGGGCCGGGGAGCTGTTTTTT.

This clonotype was observed a handful of times. J is TRBJ2-3 and V is TRBV6-5; D may be TRBD2 (5 bases). Between the trimmed V and J ends, which lost 0 bases and 5 bases, there was a span of 15 bases. CDR3 length: 16 amino acids. The germline CDR1 and CDR2 sequences are MNHEY and SVGAGI. The CDR3 loop is CASSYSSVPGLDTQYF. The CDR3 DNA follows: TGTGCCAGCAGTTACTCGTCGGTCCCGGGGTTAGATACGCAGTATTTT.